This TCR beta chain was sequenced for a study of T cells in Graves' hyperthyroidism and ophthalmopathy. Stable disease denoted Graves' hyperthyroidism without ophthalmopathy progression within 18 months. The PBMCs studied were ones that came from 10 ml fresh peripheral blood. From germline, CDR1 is LNHNV and CDR2 YYDKDF (reference sequence). V gave up 3 bases and J gave up 6 bases, with 14 bases separating them. This CDR3 comprises 14 residues. Amplification targeted TCR beta CDR3 regions from RNA transcripts. With the HTBI primer set, the TCR CDR3 went through a first round of RT-PCR. TCRdb called the multiplex PCR reads again in MiXCR, with one record for every CDR3 protein. Among about 680,000 distinct CDR3 sequences listed, roughly a third were seen once.

This receptor was taken from a woman aged 40 to 50 with Graves' hyperthyroidism. The chain combines TRBV15 with TRBJ1-2; a possible D gene is TRBD1 (5 bases). The sequencing input was blood. The chain's CDR3 is CATSSSGPGDGYTF. The CDR3 bases are TGTGCCACCAGCAGTTCGGGGCCTGGGGATGGCTACACCTTC.